Each of the 30 T cell receptor beta chains below was sequenced from the same sample in a study of blood T cell repertoires in COVID-19. Libraries were prepared by immunoSEQ multiplex PCR; TCRdb keeps only in-frame clonotypes and omits some of them. Of 250,000 to 300,000 clones in the sample, roughly 91% were seen once. The material sequenced was peripheral blood. These receptors were taken from a woman aged 40 to 55 who had recovered from COVID-19.

The genes are TRBV27 and TRBJ1-2; 8 bases are a match to TRBD1. The CDR3 length is 16 residues. V gave up 6 bases and J gave up 0 bases; unmatched junction bases: 9. Germline V lookup: CDR1 MNHEY, CDR2 SMNVEV (reference sequence). The CDR3 region has the DNA TGTGCCAGCAGCCAGATCGGACAGGGCACTAACTATGGCTACACCTTC. Translated: CASSQIGQGTNYGYTF.

The CDR3 loop is CAWTLPGGAEAFF. CDR3 DNA: TGTGCCTGGACCCTTCCGGGAGGCGCTGAAGCTTTCTTT. The chain carries TRBV30 and TRBJ1-1; D remains ambiguous. CDR1 GTSNPN and CDR2 SVGIG come from the germline V gene (reference sequence). The length of the CDR3 is 13 residues. V lost 4 bases, J lost 6 bases, and 15 bases lay in between.

The chain joins TRBV27 to TRBJ2-5; D possibly corresponds to TRBD2 (6 bases). V shed 5 bases and J shed 7 bases, with 20 bases lying between them. CDR1 and CDR2 from the germline V gene are MNHEY and SMNVEV (reference sequence). CDR3 length equals 15 residues. CDR3 nucleotides: TGTGCCAGCAGTCCCGCGGGGCAGGGTGGGGGGACCCAGTACTTC. It yields the protein CASSPAGQGGGTQYF.

This sequence joins TRBV6-6 and TRBJ1-4; possible D gene TRBD1, 5 bases. Trimming removed 7 bases from V and 2 bases from J, with 11 bases in between. The CDR3 is 14 residues long. Germline CDR1 reads MNHNY; CDR2 reads SVGAGI (reference sequence). Here the CDR3 reads CASTWGGTNEKLFF. CDR3 nucleotides: TGTGCCAGCACCTGGGGGGGGACTAATGAAAAACTGTTTTTT.

This clone was seen just once. The chain has TRBV5-1 and TRBJ2-2, with 9 bases lining up with TRBD1. This CDR3 comprises 16 residues. V shed 4 bases, J shed 3 bases, and the junction held 7 bases outside the gene matches. In germline, CDR1 is SGHRS, CDR2 YFSETQ. CDR3 nucleotides: TGCGCCAGCAGCACCACAGGGGGCAGGTACACCGGGGAGCTGTTTTTT. Translated: CASSTTGGRYTGELFF.

The chain couples TRBV3-1 (or the pseudogene TRBV3-2) to TRBJ2-5, with TRBD2 as a possible D gene (5 bases). V lost 4 bases, J lost 2 bases, and 11 bases lay in between. Germline CDR1 reads LGHDT; CDR2 reads YNNKEL (reference sequence). CDR3 length: 14 residues. CDR3: CASSPSGLQETQYF. In DNA, the CDR3 is TGTGCCAGCAGCCCGAGCGGTCTACAAGAGACCCAGTACTTC.

Details on this clone: This sample includes further DNA sequences coding for the same CDR3. The chain couples TRBV6-2 or TRBV6-3 to TRBJ2-2, with D possibly TRBD2 on 5 matching bases. The CDR3 is made up of 15 amino acids. The ends were cut back, 2 bases at V and 5 bases at J, with 12 bases in the middle. Germline V gene data show CDR1 as MNHEY and CDR2 as SVGEGT. The CDR3 loop reads CASSYGLAGTGELFF. The CDR3 region has the DNA TGTGCCAGCAGTTACGGGCTAGCCGGTACCGGGGAGCTGTTTTTT.

The chain is built from TRBV5-6 and TRBJ1-2, with 10 bases that match TRBD1. The trim removed 4 bases at V and 1 base at J, leaving 7 bases unmatched. This CDR3 region has 16 residues. Germline assignment: CDR1 SGHDT and CDR2 YYEEEE. Written as DNA, the CDR3 is TGTGCCAGCAGCCCGGGGACAGGGGAATTTAACTATGGCTACACCTTC. It translates to CASSPGTGEFNYGYTF.

The V gene is TRBV5-4, the J gene TRBJ2-1, with 7 bases identical to TRBD2. Germline V gene data show CDR1 as SGHNT and CDR2 as YYREEE (reference sequence). The CDR3 sequence is 18 residues long. J was trimmed by 8 bases and V by 4 bases; bases with no gene match: 21. Written as DNA, the CDR3 is TGTGCCAGCAGCCGCCCCAACGGTGCGGCGGGAGTTGACGATGAGCAGTTCTTC. Translating it yields CASSRPNGAAGVDDEQFF.

The chain links TRBV30 to TRBJ1-1, with D perhaps TRBD1 (5 bases). The CDR3 loop spans 14 amino acids. Germline CDR1 reads GTSNPN; CDR2 reads SVGIG (reference sequence). Trimming stripped 4 bases from V and 1 base from J, with 13 bases between. The CDR3 here is CAWNPGLRNTEAFF. CDR3 nucleotides: TGTGCCTGGAACCCGGGACTTAGGAACACTGAAGCTTTCTTT.

The CDR3 loop reads CASSPTGEGGYTF. CDR3 bases: TGTGCCAGCAGCCCGACAGGGGAAGGTGGCTACACCTTC. The genes are TRBV7-9 and TRBJ1-2; 8 bases map to TRBD1. Germline CDR1 and CDR2: SEHNR and FQNEAQ (reference sequence). V lost 5 bases, J lost 7 bases, and 6 bases stayed unmatched. The CDR3 has 13 amino acids.

In DNA form, the CDR3 reads TGTGCCATCAGTGATGCCAGGCCGGATACGCAGTATTTT. This encodes CAISDARPDTQYF. The V and J genes are TRBV10-3 and TRBJ2-3; D is unresolved. The V and J ends lost 3 bases and 6 bases respectively, with 10 bases between them. CDR3 length: 13 amino acids. Germline CDR1 is ENHRY and CDR2 is SYGVKD.

This chain joins TRBV11-3 and TRBJ1-1, with a weak D call TRBD1 (5 bases). CDR3 size: 16 residues. V shed 4 bases and J shed 1 base, with 16 bases lying between them. CDR1 and CDR2 from the germline V gene are SGHNT and YENEEA. Here the CDR3 reads CASSSPTAWGNTEAFF. CDR3 sequence (DNA): TGTGCCAGCAGCTCGCCGACAGCTTGGGGGAACACTGAAGCTTTCTTT.

This clone appeared a single time. The genes are TRBV18 and TRBJ2-3; 9 nucleotides align to TRBD2. Losses at the gene ends were 3 bases for V and 0 bases for J; bases not matched to a gene: 10. Germline V lookup: CDR1 KGHSH, CDR2 LQKENI. The CDR3 loop spans 18 amino acids. The CDR3 region has the DNA TGTGCCAGCTCACCCTCTAGCGGGGCAGTCGCTAGCACAGATACGCAGTATTTT. Its protein product is CASSPSSGAVASTDTQYF.

The rearrangement links TRBV7-2 to TRBJ2-5; 8 positions match TRBD2. The germline V gene encodes CDR1 SGHTA and CDR2 FQGNSA. The CDR3 has 18 residues. With V trimmed by 4 bases and J by 9 bases, 22 bases remained unmatched. CDR3 sequence (DNA): TGTGCCAGCAGCTCCCGGGGGGGCGGGAGTAAGGACCCCGGGGCCCAGTACTTC. Translation: CASSSRGGGSKDPGAQYF.

The chain links TRBV6-5 to TRBJ1-1; TRBD1 agrees at 7 bases. From germline, CDR1 is MNHEY and CDR2 SVGAGI. The CDR3 has 15 amino acids. V dropped 8 bases and J dropped 1; count of bases not matched to a gene: 10. CDR3 amino acids: CASLAPTGTNTEAFF. CDR3 nucleotide sequence: TGTGCCAGCCTCGCTCCGACAGGGACGAACACTGAAGCTTTCTTT.

The CDR3 nucleotides are TGTGCCAGCAGCGTAGGGGCAGGGCGGGGCACTGAAGCTTTCTTT. Protein product: CASSVGAGRGTEAFF. This rearrangement joins TRBV9 to TRBJ1-1; tentatively, D is TRBD1 (5 bases). This CDR3 is built from 15 residues. The V gene's germline CDR1 is SGDLS and CDR2 YYNGEE. With 0 bases removed from V and 4 bases from J, the gap between germline ends came to 13 bases.

The chain joins TRBV18 to TRBJ1-1, with D unresolved. The CDR3 contains 16 residues. V was clipped by 3 bases and J by 10 bases, with 24 bases between them. Looked up from germline, CDR1 is KGHSH and CDR2 is LQKENI. CDR3 sequence reads: CASSPDNPQSPARAFF. The CDR3 DNA reads TGTGCCAGCTCACCCGACAATCCCCAGTCCCCAGCCCGAGCTTTCTTT. Full variable domain (outside the CDR3, taken from reference TRBV18 and TRBJ1-1): NAGVMQNPRHLVRRRGQEARLRCSPMKGHSHVYWYRQLPEEGLKFMVYLQKENIIDESGMPKERFSAEFPKEGPSILRIQQVVRGDSAAYFCASSPDNPQSPARAFFGQGTRLTVV.

The table lists this clone with a count of one. The DNA of the CDR3 is TGTGCCAGCACCTCCAGGGCAGGGGTTGGCTACACCTTC. It translates to CASTSRAGVGYTF. The chain links TRBV7-2 to TRBJ1-2; tentative D call: TRBD1 (6 bases). The CDR3 sequence is 13 residues long. V dropped 7 bases and J dropped 7 bases, with 16 bases sitting between them. Germline CDR1 reads SGHTA; CDR2 reads FQGNSA.

The V and J genes are TRBV7-2 and TRBJ2-3; 8 nucleotides align to TRBD1. Germline CDR1 is SGHTA and CDR2 is FQGNSA. This CDR3 region has 14 residues. V dropped 7 bases and J dropped 5; count of bases not matched to a gene: 8. The DNA for the CDR3 is TGTGCCAGCACCCCCCGGACAGGGATAGATACGCAGTATTTT. Translated, it gives CASTPRTGIDTQYF. The full variable domain, with the rest looked up from reference TRBV7-2 and TRBJ2-3, is GAGVSQSPSNKVTEKGKDVELRCDPISGHTALYWYRQSLGQGLEFLIYFQGNSAPDKSGLPSDRFSAERTGGSVSTLTIQRTQQEDSAVYLCASTPRTGIDTQYFGPGTRLTVL.

The chain has TRBV14 and TRBJ1-2, with TRBD1 matching over 8 bases. This CDR3 spans 17 amino acids. Germline values: CDR1 SGHDN, CDR2 FVKESK. J was trimmed by 0 bases and V by 1 base; bases with no gene match: 7. The CDR3 loop is CASSQGQGRISNYGYTF. The DNA for the CDR3 is TGTGCCAGCAGCCAAGGACAGGGGAGAATATCTAACTATGGCTACACCTTC.

The rearrangement links TRBV7-8 to TRBJ2-4, with TRBD1 as a possible D gene (8 bases). The germline V gene has CDR1 SGHVS and CDR2 FQNEAQ. This CDR3 contains 17 residues. Trimming stripped 5 bases from V and 3 bases from J, with 20 bases between. DNA for the CDR3: TGTGCCAGCAGCCCAACCCGCACAGGGGGGGGCAAAAACATTCAGTACTTC. This gives the protein CASSPTRTGGGKNIQYF. The full variable domain, rest sourced from reference TRBV7-8 and TRBJ2-4, is GAGVSQSPRYKVAKRGQDVALRCDPISGHVSLFWYQQALGQGPEFLTYFQNEAQLDKSGLPSDRFFAERPEGSVSTLKIQRTQQEDSAVYLCASSPTRTGGGKNIQYFGAGTRLSVL.

The chain has TRBV19 and TRBJ1-2; the match to TRBD1 covers 11 bases. Germline loops: CDR1 LNHDA, CDR2 SQIVND (reference sequence). J gave up 4 bases and V 6 bases, and 10 bases lay outside the gene matches. This CDR3 has 16 amino acids. CDR3 residues: CASRRAGTGGGYGYTF. The CDR3 bases are TGTGCCAGTAGAAGAGCCGGGACAGGGGGTGGCTATGGCTACACCTTC.

V usage is TRBV10-3 and J usage is TRBJ2-3, with D possibly TRBD1 on 6 matching bases. V was shortened by 0 bases and J by 4 bases, with 8 bases between the two germline ends. Germline V gene sequence: CDR1 ENHRY, CDR2 SYGVKD. CDR3 length: 14 residues. DNA of the CDR3: TGTGCCATCAGTGAGTCGAGGGGGTCAGATACGCAGTATTTT. It is translated as CAISESRGSDTQYF.

For this clone: The junction departs from the called germline gene at one end, perhaps through a read error. The chain has TRBV18 and TRBJ2-3, with D tentatively TRBD2 (5 bases). The CDR3 sequence is 17 residues long. CDR1 and CDR2 from the germline V gene are KGHSH and LQKENI. CDR3 bases: TGTGCCAGCTCCCCACCCCCGGGGTGGCAGGCCACAGATACGCAGTATTTT. This translates into CASSPPPGWQATDTQYF.

The chain couples TRBV29-1 to TRBJ2-3; D gene ambiguous. The CDR3 is 13 amino acids. The germline gives CDR1 SQVTM, CDR2 ANQGSEA. Trimming removed 4 bases from V and 3 bases from J, with 11 bases in between. As DNA, the CDR3 is TGCAGCGTTGTGCCTCCGGGTACAGATACGCAGTATTTT. Translating gives CSVVPPGTDTQYF.

V is TRBV6-5 and J is TRBJ1-3; perhaps TRBD1 as D (5 bases). Germline CDR1 is MNHEY and CDR2 is SVGAGI. V was clipped by 5 bases and J by 1 base, with 12 bases between them. This CDR3 is built from 15 residues. CDR3 DNA sequence: TGTGCCAGCAGTCCCTGGGCAGGGTCTGGAAACACCATATATTTT. Its translation is CASSPWAGSGNTIYF.

The chain uses TRBV13 and TRBJ2-2; 7 positions agree with TRBD2. The CDR3 spans 14 residues. The germline V gene has CDR1 PRHDT and CDR2 FYEKMQ (reference sequence). The J segment lost 5 bases and the V segment lost 5 bases, leaving 5 bases of the junction unmatched. CDR3 in amino acids: CASSLRGGTGELFF. CDR3 nucleotides: TGTGCCAGCAGCCTAAGGGGAGGGACCGGGGAGCTGTTTTTT.

The chain joins TRBV18 to TRBJ1-1, with D perhaps matching TRBD1 (5 bases). Trimming removed 1 base from V and 11 bases from J, with 11 bases in between. The CDR3 has 12 residues. Looked up from germline, CDR1 is KGHSH and CDR2 is LQKENI. This CDR3 is CASSPRQGEAFF. The CDR3 region has the DNA TGTGCCAGCTCACCACGGCAGGGTGAGGCTTTCTTT.

The chain employs TRBV3-1 (or the pseudogene TRBV3-2) and TRBJ2-2, with D perhaps matching TRBD1 (6 bases). CDR3 length: 15 residues. CDR1 is LGHDT, CDR2 YNNKEL, per germline (reference sequence). V lost 4 bases, J lost 0 bases, and 9 bases lay in between. The CDR3 DNA reads as TGTGCCAGCAGCCTACAGGGATCGAACACCGGGGAGCTGTTTTTT. Its translation: CASSLQGSNTGELFF.